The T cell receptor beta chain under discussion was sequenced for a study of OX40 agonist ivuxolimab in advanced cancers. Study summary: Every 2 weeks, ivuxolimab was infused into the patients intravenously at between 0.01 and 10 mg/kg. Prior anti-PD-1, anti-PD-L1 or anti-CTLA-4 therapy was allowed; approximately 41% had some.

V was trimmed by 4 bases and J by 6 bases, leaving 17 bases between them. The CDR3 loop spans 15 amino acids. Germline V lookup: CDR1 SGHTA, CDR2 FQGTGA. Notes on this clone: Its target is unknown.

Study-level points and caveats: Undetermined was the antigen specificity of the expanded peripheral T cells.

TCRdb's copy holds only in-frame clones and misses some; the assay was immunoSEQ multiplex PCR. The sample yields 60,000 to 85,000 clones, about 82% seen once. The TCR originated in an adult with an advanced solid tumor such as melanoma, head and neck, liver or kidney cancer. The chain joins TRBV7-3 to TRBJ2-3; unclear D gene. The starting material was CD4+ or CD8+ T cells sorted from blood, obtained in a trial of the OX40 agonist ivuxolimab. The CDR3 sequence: CASSSQPRPVDTQYF. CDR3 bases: TGTGCCAGCAGCTCCCAACCCAGGCCGGTGGATACGCAGTATTTT.